This T cell receptor beta chain was recovered during a study of regulatory T cells in long-lasting Graves disease. Study-level background: Persistent cases took antithyroid drugs over 5 years and stayed TSH receptor antibody positive.

Arm-PCR of CDR3 regions with iRepertoire HTBI primers generated TCR beta libraries. One entry per CDR3 protein results from TCRdb running MiXCR on the multiplex PCR reads. The repertoire consists of 700,000 or so distinct CDR3 sequences, with around 30% occurring once and the leading ten covering about two fifths. This CDR3 is built from 14 residues. The germline CDR1 and CDR2 sequences are DFQATT and SNEGSKA (reference sequence). Trimming stripped 5 bases from V and 4 bases from J, with 17 bases between. Study-level points and caveats: Fewer public clonotypes were shared by new patients (roughly 910) than by persistent patients (2,741). There was favoring of TRBV28, TRBJ1-2 and TRBJ2-5 in persistent disease.

The sample's time point: persistent/refractory GD, antithyroid drugs over 5 years with positive TRAb. RNA from PBMCs was the source of the TCR library. This clonotype was recorded at least ten times. Its antigen is not known. This receptor was obtained from a female donor with Graves disease. The V and J genes are TRBV20-1 and TRBJ1-2; D is unresolved. The specimen comprised peripheral blood mononuclear cells (PBMCs), sampled when the disease was refractory, from a patient treated with antithyroid drugs. The CDR3 region is CSAEAKYLSYGYTF. The CDR3 DNA reads as TGCAGTGCTGAGGCAAAGTATCTCTCCTATGGCTACACCTTC.